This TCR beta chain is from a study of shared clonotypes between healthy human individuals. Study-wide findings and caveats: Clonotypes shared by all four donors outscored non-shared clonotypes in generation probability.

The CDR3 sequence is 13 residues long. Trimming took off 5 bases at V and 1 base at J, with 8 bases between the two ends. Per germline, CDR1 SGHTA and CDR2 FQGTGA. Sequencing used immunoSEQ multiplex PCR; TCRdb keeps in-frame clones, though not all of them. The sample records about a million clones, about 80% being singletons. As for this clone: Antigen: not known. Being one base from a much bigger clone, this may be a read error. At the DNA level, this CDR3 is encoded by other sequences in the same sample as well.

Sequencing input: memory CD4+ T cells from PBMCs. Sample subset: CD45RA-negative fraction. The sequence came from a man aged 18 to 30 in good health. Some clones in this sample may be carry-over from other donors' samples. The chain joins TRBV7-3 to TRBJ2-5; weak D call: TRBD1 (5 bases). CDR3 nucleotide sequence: TGTGCCAGCAGCGTAGGGGCCCAAGAGACCCAGTACTTC. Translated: CASSVGAQETQYF.